The 22 T cell receptor beta chains below all came from one sample that was sequenced in a study of vaccination effects on CD4 cells after COVID-19. Following culture for more than 9 days, CD4+ T cells were isolated. By PCR, the person was confirmed to have had SARS-CoV-2 infection between March and December 2020. Two doses of either BNT162b2 or mRNA-1273 were given to each participant. TCRdb keeps only in-frame clones here, not all; method: immunoSEQ multiplex PCR. The sample includes tens of thousands of clones, approximately 82% of them seen just once. No antigens are known for them. Sequenced material: CD4+ T cells from PBMCs cultured without peptide, taken after COVID-19 vaccination. The receptor source for this set is a human donor who had a prior SARS-CoV-2 infection.

The chain uses TRBV9 and TRBJ2-7; D gene unclear. Germline-derived CDR1 and CDR2 are SGDLS and YYNGEE. The CDR3 loop spans 17 amino acids. V was clipped by 1 base and J by 4 bases, with 21 bases between them. The DNA of the CDR3 is TGTGCCAGCAGCGTACCGACGACGTTGGCTTATTGGTACGAGCAGTACTTC. Its translation is CASSVPTTLAYWYEQYF.

This clone has only one observation. This sequence joins TRBV6-5 and TRBJ1-2; D remains unclear. The CDR3 contains 12 residues. Trimming pared 6 bases from V and 8 bases from J, leaving 13 bases between. Germline V CDR1 and CDR2: MNHEY, SVGAGI. As DNA, the CDR3 is TGTGCCAGCAGAATACATGTGGGCGGCTACACCTTC. This translates into CASRIHVGGYTF.

This clone was recorded once. The chain employs TRBV5-1 and TRBJ2-1; 14 bases map to TRBD2. V trimming: 5 bases; J trimming: 6 bases; junction bases outside the gene matches: 4. CDR3 length: 15 amino acids. Per the germline V gene, CDR1 is SGHRS and CDR2 is YFSETQ. The CDR3 reads CASRPGTSGSNEQFF. CDR3 bases: TGCGCCAGCAGACCCGGGACTAGCGGGAGCAATGAGCAGTTCTTC.

The V and J genes are TRBV6-4 and TRBJ2-2, with 7 bases that match TRBD2. Germline assignment: CDR1 MRHNA and CDR2 SNTAGT. J was trimmed by 9 bases and V by 9 bases; bases with no gene match: 10. CDR3 length equals 13 residues. Here the CDR3 reads CASTRDYLRELFF. CDR3 sequence (DNA): TGTGCCAGTACCCGGGACTACCTCCGGGAGCTGTTTTTT.

CDR3 bases: TGTGCCAGCAGTCAGGGCGGAGAGACCCAGTACTTC. Translation gives CASSQGGETQYF. V is TRBV12-3 or TRBV12-4 and J is TRBJ2-5; TRBD1 is a possible D gene (5 bases). The CDR3 contains 12 residues. The V end was cut by 5 bases, the J end by 4 bases, with 8 bases between.

The chain combines TRBV6-5 with TRBJ1-6, with 7 bases aligning to TRBD1. The CDR3 totals 14 residues. V lost 10 bases, J lost 6 bases, and 9 bases stayed unmatched. The germline gives CDR1 MNHEY, CDR2 SVGAGI. The CDR3 loop is CATRTGRLNSPLHF. CDR3 nucleotides: TGTGCCACCCGGACAGGCAGACTTAATTCACCCCTCCACTTT.

This clone was recorded only once. The rearrangement links TRBV7-8 to TRBJ1-2; weak D call: TRBD1 (5 bases). This CDR3 has 13 residues. Between the trimmed V and J ends, which lost 4 bases and 4 bases, there was a span of 10 bases. Germline assignment: CDR1 SGHVS and CDR2 FQNEAQ. The CDR3 DNA reads TGTGCCAGCAGCTCCGGGGGATCCTATGGCTACACCTTC. It translates to CASSSGGSYGYTF.

This chain uses TRBV7-8 with TRBJ1-3; tentatively, D is TRBD1 (6 bases). CDR1 is SGHVS, CDR2 FQNEAQ, per germline. V lost 1 base and J lost 3, with 16 bases in between. The CDR3 covers 17 residues. The CDR3 here is CASSLVPGVFGGNTIYF. The CDR3 nucleotides are TGTGCCAGCAGCTTAGTACCAGGGGTTTTCGGTGGAAACACCATATATTTT.

The chain is built from TRBV6-2 or TRBV6-3 and TRBJ1-5, with D maybe TRBD1 (6 bases). V gave up 2 bases and J gave up 0 bases, with 11 bases separating them. The CDR3 is 16 amino acids. Germline CDR1 MNHEY, CDR2 SVGEGT. CDR3 nucleotides: TGTGCCAGCAGTTACGGGACACTCTATAGCAATCAGCCCCAGCATTTT. This translates into CASSYGTLYSNQPQHF.

This clone appeared once. The chain has TRBV5-6 and TRBJ2-1; 11 bases line up with TRBD2. CDR1 and CDR2 (germline): SGHDT, YYEEEE. The CDR3 covers 15 residues. V shed 3 bases and J 6 bases; nucleotides not matched to a gene: 5. DNA for the CDR3: TGTGCCAGCAGCTCAATAGCGGGAGGGGGCAATGAGCAGTTCTTC. Its translation: CASSSIAGGGNEQFF.

This chain joins TRBV2 and TRBJ1-6; TRBD1 matches at 7 bases. The CDR3 spans 17 residues. Germline V CDR1 and CDR2: SNHLY, FYNNEI. Germline trimming cut 6 bases from V and 7 bases from J; bases unmatched to any gene: 15. DNA of the CDR3: TGTGCCAGCAGGGCCCTCGACAGGGATCGATGGAATTCACCCCTCCACTTT. This translates into CASRALDRDRWNSPLHF.

The rearrangement joins TRBV28 to TRBJ2-1; D unclear. The length of the CDR3 is 13 residues. Trimming took 2 bases from V and 9 from J, leaving 11 bases between them. CDR1 is MDHEN and CDR2 is SYDVKM in the germline V gene. CDR3 sequence (DNA): TGTGCCAGCAGTTTAAACCACCTCGGTGAGCAGTTCTTC. It is translated as CASSLNHLGEQFF.

The genes are TRBV7-9 and TRBJ2-7, with 7 bases identical to TRBD1. V lost 5 bases and J lost 7; bases outside the gene matches: 11. This CDR3 has 14 amino acids. Per germline, CDR1 SEHNR and CDR2 FQNEAQ (reference sequence). The CDR3 nucleotides are TGTGCCAGCAGCCTCCGACAGGGCGAGGATGAGCAGTACTTC. This encodes CASSLRQGEDEQYF.

The genes are TRBV4-2 and TRBJ2-5, with D possibly being TRBD2 (6 bases). CDR1 and CDR2 from the germline V gene are LGHNA and YNFKEQ. This CDR3 has 15 residues. The V end was cut by 4 bases, the J end by 5 bases, with 17 bases between. The chain's CDR3 is CASSRWGTGVETQYF. The CDR3 bases are TGTGCCAGCAGCCGGTGGGGAACGGGGGTGGAGACCCAGTACTTC.

The J gene is TRBJ1-3, the V gene TRBV5-1, with 7 positions matching TRBD1. Trimming took 2 bases from V and 2 from J; bases not matched to a gene: 1. Germline values: CDR1 SGHRS, CDR2 YFSETQ. CDR3 size: 14 residues. The CDR3 nucleotides are TGCGCCAGCAGCTTAGGGACAGCTGGAAACACCATATATTTT. Translated, it gives CASSLGTAGNTIYF.

This clone was found a few times. The chain links TRBV9 to TRBJ2-2; D ambiguous. CDR1 is SGDLS, CDR2 YYNGEE, per germline. CDR3 size: 15 residues. The V end lost 0 bases, the J end lost 6 bases, and 12 bases lay between the germline ends. In nucleotides, the CDR3 is TGTGCCAGCAGCGTAGAGGTAGTTCCAGCCGGGGAGCTGTTTTTT. Protein product: CASSVEVVPAGELFF.

This clone turned up a few times. The V gene is TRBV6-6, the J gene TRBJ1-1; D call uncertain. Germline loops: CDR1 MNHNY, CDR2 SVGAGI (reference sequence). This CDR3 comprises 12 residues. The ends were cut back, 6 bases at V and 3 bases at J, with 8 bases in the middle. CDR3 protein: CASRGSDTEAFF. In DNA form, the CDR3 reads TGTGCCAGCAGGGGCAGTGACACTGAAGCTTTCTTT.

This chain uses TRBV12-3 or TRBV12-4 with TRBJ1-1; TRBD1 might be the D (6 bases). This CDR3 is 12 amino acids long. Trimming stripped 6 bases from V and 9 bases from J, with 14 bases between. The CDR3 DNA reads TGTGCCAGCAGCCAACAGGGCGGGAAAGCTTTCTTT. Its translation: CASSQQGGKAFF.

This rearrangement joins TRBV5-1 to TRBJ2-5; 7 bases are shared with TRBD2. From germline, CDR1 is SGHRS and CDR2 YFSETQ. V shed 0 bases, J shed 5 bases, and the junction held 7 bases outside the gene matches. CDR3 length equals 15 residues. The CDR3 is CASSLAAGTMETQYF. In DNA, the CDR3 is TGCGCCAGCAGCTTGGCAGCAGGGACTATGGAGACCCAGTACTTC.

This clone was found a few times. The chain is built from TRBV3-1 (or the pseudogene TRBV3-2) and TRBJ2-1; D may be TRBD2 (6 bases). V lost 8 bases to trimming and J lost 1 base, with 15 bases between them. This CDR3 region has 15 residues. The germline gives CDR1 LGHDT, CDR2 YNNKEL (reference sequence). The CDR3 is CASGRAGASYNEQFF. Here the CDR3 DNA reads TGTGCCAGCGGTAGAGCGGGTGCTTCCTACAATGAGCAGTTCTTC.

The chain is built from TRBV9 and TRBJ1-1; TRBD1 matches 9 bases. The CDR3 covers 13 residues. The V segment lost 4 bases and the J segment 5 bases; nucleotides outside the gene matches: 3. Germline CDR1 SGDLS, CDR2 YYNGEE. The CDR3 reads CASSQDRGTEAFF. Written as DNA, the CDR3 is TGTGCCAGCAGCCAGGACAGGGGTACTGAAGCTTTCTTT.

This clone was seen just once. At one boundary the junction diverges from the germline segment, which might be a read error. This chain uses TRBV6-2 or TRBV6-3 with TRBJ2-5; 8 positions match TRBD1. Germline CDR1 is MNHEY and CDR2 is SVGEGT. The CDR3 is 12 residues long. The CDR3 DNA is TGTGCCAGCAGTCTCTCAGGGGGCGCCTTGAACTTC. Translating gives CASSLSGGALNF.